What follows is one T cell receptor beta chain and its context. What it recognizes is unknown. This specimen comes from a study of regulatory T cells in long-lasting Graves disease. Study observations and caveats: Limited samples may have lowered accuracy.

The time point was: persistent/refractory GD, antithyroid drugs over 5 years with positive TRAb. RNA isolated from PBMCs was used to make the TCR library. To make TCR beta libraries, researchers used iRepertoire HTBI primers and Arm-PCR of CDR3 regions. TCRdb re-called the multiplex PCR reads through MiXCR, storing one row per CDR3 protein. The sample lists hundreds of thousands of distinct CDR3 sequences; 20% to 25% were seen once. Germline lookup yields CDR1 LNHDA and CDR2 SQIVND (reference sequence). This CDR3 has 16 residues. Trimming cost V 1 base and J 2 bases, with 12 bases left between them. The sample here was peripheral blood mononuclear cells (PBMCs), taken when the disease was refractory, from a patient treated with antithyroid drugs. This clonotype originated in a female donor with Graves disease. V usage is TRBV19 and J usage is TRBJ1-5; D gene unclear. The CDR3 spells CASSIAPAGGNQPQHF. DNA for the CDR3: TGTGCCAGTAGTATAGCCCCCGCGGGCGGCAATCAGCCCCAGCATTTT.